A single sample is the source of the 2 T cell receptor beta chains below, sequenced in a study of cytomegalovirus exposure and HLA in healthy donors. PCR amplification relied on 60 Vbeta primers (plus 13 Jbeta primers). Data came from immunoSEQ multiplex PCR; TCRdb stores just in-frame clones and leaves some out. Seen here are over 100,000 clones, 73% observed once, and the top ten hold over 2%. The sample comprised PBMCs. The receptor source for this set is a woman aged 40 to 49 in good health and CMV-seropositive.

This chain connects TRBV28 to TRBJ1-2; TRBD1 aligns across 12 bases. This CDR3 has 14 amino acids. CDR1 is MDHEN, CDR2 SYDVKM, per germline. V was clipped by 8 bases and J by 7 bases; unmatched bases: 8. The CDR3, as DNA: TGTGCCAGCGGGCGAGGGACAGGGGGCTTTGGCTACACCTTC. It yields the protein CASGRGTGGFGYTF.

The V call is TRBV19, the J call TRBJ1-1; 9 bases align to TRBD1. Germline CDR1 reads LNHDA; CDR2 reads SQIVND (reference sequence). V was pared by 4 bases and J by 7 bases, with 10 bases of the junction left unmatched. This CDR3 region has 15 residues. CDR3 sequence (DNA): TGTGCCAGTAGTAGGTCGGGACAGGGAAGTTTTGAAGCTTTCTTT. Residues: CASSRSGQGSFEAFF. Complete variable domain (other parts from reference TRBV19 and TRBJ1-1): DGGITQSPKYLFRKEGQNVTLSCEQNLNHDAMYWYRQDPGQGLRLIYYSQIVNDFQKGDIAEGYSVSREKKESFPLTVTSAQKNPTAFYLCASSRSGQGSFEAFFGQGTRLTVV.